Each of the 19 T cell receptor beta chains below was sequenced from the same sample in a study of blood T cells in healthy people across ages. Together with a sample-barcoded 5' primer, a J-beta primer mix was included in a second PCR lasting about 7 to 11 cycles. MiXCR, run by TCRdb on the 5' RACE reads, gives a single entry per CDR3 protein. The table lists about 970,000 distinct CDR3 sequences, roughly 51% of them singletons. The specimen was blood. The receptors were sampled from a woman in her sixties in good health.

The CDR3 nucleotides are TGTGCCAGCAGAACCCTCGGACCCACAGATACGCAGTATTTT. Residues: CASRTLGPTDTQYF. The chain links TRBV12-3 or TRBV12-4 to TRBJ2-3; unclear D gene. V was cut by 6 bases and J by 2 bases, with 12 bases left in between. CDR3 length: 14 residues.

The genes are TRBV2 and TRBJ1-2, with TRBD1 identical over 7 bases. Losses at the gene ends were 7 bases for V and 2 bases for J; bases not matched to a gene: 7. Germline CDR1 is SNHLY and CDR2 is FYNNEI. The CDR3 is 14 residues long. The CDR3 bases are TGTGCCAGCAACCCGGGACAGTGGAACTATGGCTACACCTTC. Its translation is CASNPGQWNYGYTF. The whole variable domain, remainder taken from reference TRBV2 and TRBJ1-2, is EPEVTQTPSHQVTQMGQEVILRCVPISNHLYFYWYRQILGQKVEFLVSFYNNEISEKSEIFDDQFSVERPDGSNFTLKIRSTKLEDSAMYFCASNPGQWNYGYTFGSGTRLTVV.

The chain joins TRBV20-1 to TRBJ2-3; D call uncertain. The length of the CDR3 is 12 residues. The germline V gene has CDR1 DFQATT and CDR2 SNEGSKA (reference sequence). Trimming took 3 bases from V and 7 from J, leaving 11 bases between them. CDR3 in DNA: TGCAGTGCTAGCCTTACAGTTAATACGCAGTATTTT. Translating gives CSASLTVNTQYF.

The rearrangement links TRBV20-1 to TRBJ2-1; D might be TRBD1 (6 bases). Germline lookup yields CDR1 DFQATT and CDR2 SNEGSKA (reference sequence). The CDR3 sequence is 15 residues long. V gave up 4 bases and J gave up 9 bases, with 22 bases separating them. Here the CDR3 DNA reads TGCAGTGCTAAGAAACAGGGACCTCTTGGGGTTGAGCAGTTCTTC. As protein: CSAKKQGPLGVEQFF.

The chain recombines TRBV6-2 or TRBV6-3 with TRBJ1-5; the D is unclear. CDR3 length equals 14 residues. V dropped 4 bases and J dropped 3 bases, with 10 bases sitting between them. The germline V gene encodes CDR1 MNHEY and CDR2 SVGEGT. Written as DNA, the CDR3 is TGTGCCAGCAGTTTCAGACGGAACAATCAGCCCCAGCATTTT. Translating it yields CASSFRRNNQPQHF.

The gene calls are TRBV2 and TRBJ2-5; D not certain. The J call is uncertain, as TRBJ2-7 better fits the DNA end. CDR1 is SNHLY, CDR2 FYNNEI, per germline. The CDR3 contains 13 residues. CDR3 nucleotides: TGTGCCAGCAGTGAGTACTTATACTACGAGCAGTACTTC. Amino acids: CASSEYLYYEQYF.

V gene TRBV5-6 combines with J gene TRBJ2-1; 7 bases are shared with TRBD1. CDR3 length: 16 amino acids. The germline V gene has CDR1 SGHDT and CDR2 YYEEEE. J lost 3 bases, V lost 2 bases, and 8 bases had no gene match. Here the CDR3 DNA reads TGTGCCAGCAGCTTCATAGGGGGCGTCAGCTACAATGAGCAGTTCTTC. It yields the protein CASSFIGGVSYNEQFF.

This clonotype was picked up a small number of times. The chain carries TRBV3-1 and TRBJ2-5, with 10 bases that match TRBD2. V lost 0 bases to trimming and J lost 1 base; unmatched junction nucleotides: 17. Germline V gene data show CDR1 as LGHDT and CDR2 as YNNKEL (reference sequence). The CDR3 covers 21 residues. The CDR3 region has the DNA TGTGCCAGCAGCCAAGAATGGAGCCTAGCGGGAGTAGGGAAAGTCCAAGAGACCCAGTACTTC. Translated, it gives CASSQEWSLAGVGKVQETQYF.

The chain joins TRBV28 to TRBJ2-7, with 8 bases that match TRBD2. CDR3 length: 15 residues. V lost 6 bases to trimming and J lost 0 bases; unmatched junction nucleotides: 7. CDR1 and CDR2 (germline): MDHEN, SYDVKM. The CDR3 region has the DNA TGTGCCAGCAGAATAAGCGGGAGTCCCTCCTACGAGCAGTACTTC. Amino acid sequence: CASRISGSPSYEQYF.

This clonotype was seen a handful of times. This chain links TRBV4-2 with TRBJ2-3; 9 bases are shared with TRBD2. Germline V CDR1 and CDR2: LGHNA, YNFKEQ. Trimming took 7 bases from V and 0 from J; bases not matched to a gene: 17. The CDR3 consists of 19 residues. CDR3 DNA: TGTGCCAGCACCGGTTTGGCTAGCGGGACGAGACGTAGCACAGATACGCAGTATTTT. Amino acids: CASTGLASGTRRSTDTQYF.

The V call is TRBV5-6, the J call TRBJ2-7; no firm D call. The V end lost 5 bases, the J end lost 8 bases, and 11 bases lay between the germline ends. This CDR3 is built from 11 residues. Germline assignment: CDR1 SGHDT and CDR2 YYEEEE. This CDR3 reads CASSSPSQQYF. The CDR3 nucleotides read TGTGCCAGCAGTTCGCCCAGCCAGCAGTACTTC.

V is TRBV4-2 and J is TRBJ2-3; TRBD2 matches at 7 bases. CDR3 length: 16 residues. Looked up from germline, CDR1 is LGHNA and CDR2 is YNFKEQ. Germline trimming cut 5 bases from V and 0 bases from J; bases unmatched to any gene: 8. The CDR3 loop reads CASSNGERGSTDTQYF. The CDR3 DNA reads TGTGCCAGCAGCAACGGCGAGCGGGGAAGCACAGATACGCAGTATTTT.

This chain joins TRBV2 and TRBJ2-5; the match to TRBD1 covers 7 bases. The DNA end is a closer match to TRBJ2-7, so the J assignment may be wrong. The CDR3 runs to 13 residues. Germline V gives CDR1 SNHLY, CDR2 FYNNEI. The CDR3 DNA follows: TGTGCCAGCAAGGACAGGTACGATTACGAGCAGTACTTC. It specifies CASKDRYDYEQYF.

The chain couples TRBV7-9 to TRBJ2-5; 7 positions match TRBD1. The DNA end lines up better with TRBJ2-7; the J call may be wrong. The germline V gene encodes CDR1 SEHNR and CDR2 FQNEAQ (reference sequence). The CDR3 spans 14 residues. CDR3 region: CASSFTGERYEQYF. The CDR3 DNA follows: TGTGCCAGCAGCTTCACAGGGGAGAGGTACGAGCAGTACTTC.

This clonotype was observed a few times. This chain joins TRBV7-9 and TRBJ2-7; perhaps TRBD2 as D (6 bases). This CDR3 has 16 amino acids. V was clipped by 4 bases and J by 6 bases, with 22 bases between them. Germline V gives CDR1 SEHNR, CDR2 FQNEAQ (reference sequence). The CDR3 nucleotides read TGTGCCAGCAGCTCCGGAGGGAGAACATCCATGGGCGAGCAGTACTTC. Translating it yields CASSSGGRTSMGEQYF. The entire variable domain, with the rest obtained from reference TRBV7-9 and TRBJ2-7, is as follows: DTGVSQNPRHKITKRGQNVTFRCDPISEHNRLYWYRQTLGQGPEFLTYFQNEAQLEKSRLLSDRFSAERPKGSFSTLEIQRTEQGDSAMYLCASSSGGRTSMGEQYFGPGTRLTVT.

There are a few counts of this clonotype. The V call is TRBV20-1, the J call TRBJ2-1, with 14 bases matching TRBD2. J was trimmed by 7 bases and V by 1 base; bases with no gene match: 3. Germline values: CDR1 DFQATT, CDR2 SNEGSKA (reference sequence). The CDR3 has 15 residues. The DNA of the CDR3 is TGCAGTGCTAGAGTTGGACTAGCGGGAGGTAATGAGCAGTTCTTC. Translating gives CSARVGLAGGNEQFF.

The chain employs TRBV18 and TRBJ2-7, with D possibly being TRBD1 (5 bases). V was clipped by 5 bases and J by 5 bases, with 10 bases between them. The length of the CDR3 is 12 residues. Germline V gene lookup returns CDR1 KGHSH and CDR2 LQKENI. The CDR3 DNA follows: TGTGCCAGCTCAGACCAGGGCCACGAGCAGTACTTC. Translation gives CASSDQGHEQYF.

The rearrangement joins TRBV4-1 to TRBJ2-3; TRBD2 matches at 9 bases. Germline CDR1 MGHRA, CDR2 YSYEKL. V trimming: 4 bases; J trimming: 1 base; junction bases outside the gene matches: 6. The CDR3 totals 16 residues. Written as DNA, the CDR3 is TGCGCCAGCAGCCCTGGGGTAGCGGGAGGCACAGATACGCAGTATTTT. Protein: CASSPGVAGGTDTQYF.

The chain carries TRBV5-1 and TRBJ2-5; D is possibly TRBD1 or TRBD2 (5 bases each). V lost 2 bases, J lost 4 bases, and 12 bases lay in between. CDR3 size: 14 residues. CDR1 and CDR2 from the germline V gene are SGHRS and YFSETQ. The CDR3 here is CASSLRTRGETQYF. The CDR3 bases are TGCGCCAGCAGCTTAAGAACTAGGGGAGAGACCCAGTACTTC.